This T cell receptor beta chain was sequenced during a study of shared clonotypes between healthy human individuals. The CDR3 consists of 19 residues. Trimming removed 1 base at V and 5 bases at J, with 24 bases between. Per the germline V gene, CDR1 is LGHNA and CDR2 is YSLEER. Method: immunoSEQ multiplex PCR; TCRdb's copy keeps in-frame clones and lacks some. The sample records about 1,800,000 clones, roughly 94% being singletons. Naive CD8 cells, CD45RO-negative and positively selected for CCR7, excluded terminally differentiated effector memory CD45RA+ cells. None of the donors, who were healthy HIV-negative adults, had recently had acute infections or vaccinations.

Sequencing was done on a sample of naive CD8+ T cells sorted from blood. V gene TRBV4-3 combines with J gene TRBJ2-1; the D gene is possibly TRBD2 (5 bases). This sequence was found in a man between 18 and 35 years old in good health. The CDR3 DNA reads TGCGCCAGCAGCCAAGGTCTGGCAGGACTGCCTCCTGGGGACAATGAGCAGTTCTTC. Translating gives CASSQGLAGLPPGDNEQFF.